This TCR beta chain is drawn from a study of vaccination effects on CD4 cells after COVID-19. To note about this clone: What it binds is unknown.

Germline CDR1 reads SQVTM; CDR2 reads ANQGSEA. V lost 4 bases to trimming and J lost 8 bases; unmatched junction nucleotides: 7. The CDR3 length is 13 residues. ViraFEST used viral peptide pools to expand antigen-specific CD4+ T cells before sequencing. Scientists isolated CD4+ T cells after a roughly 9-day culture period ended. As their vaccination, participants received two doses of either BNT162b2 or mRNA-1273. Sequencing was performed with immunoSEQ multiplex PCR; in TCRdb, only in-frame clones are kept and a portion is missing. The repertoire has tens of thousands of clones, 70% to 75% of them found once; the top ten carry around 13%.

This material consisted of CD4+ T cells from PBMCs cultured with HCoV-229E spike peptides, taken after COVID-19 vaccination. This rearrangement joins TRBV29-1 to TRBJ2-1, with 8 bases fitting TRBD2. This TCR came from a human donor who received a COVID-19 vaccine. The CDR3 reads CSVAREEWDEQFF. The CDR3, as DNA: TGCAGCGTTGCGCGGGAGGAGTGGGATGAGCAGTTCTTC.